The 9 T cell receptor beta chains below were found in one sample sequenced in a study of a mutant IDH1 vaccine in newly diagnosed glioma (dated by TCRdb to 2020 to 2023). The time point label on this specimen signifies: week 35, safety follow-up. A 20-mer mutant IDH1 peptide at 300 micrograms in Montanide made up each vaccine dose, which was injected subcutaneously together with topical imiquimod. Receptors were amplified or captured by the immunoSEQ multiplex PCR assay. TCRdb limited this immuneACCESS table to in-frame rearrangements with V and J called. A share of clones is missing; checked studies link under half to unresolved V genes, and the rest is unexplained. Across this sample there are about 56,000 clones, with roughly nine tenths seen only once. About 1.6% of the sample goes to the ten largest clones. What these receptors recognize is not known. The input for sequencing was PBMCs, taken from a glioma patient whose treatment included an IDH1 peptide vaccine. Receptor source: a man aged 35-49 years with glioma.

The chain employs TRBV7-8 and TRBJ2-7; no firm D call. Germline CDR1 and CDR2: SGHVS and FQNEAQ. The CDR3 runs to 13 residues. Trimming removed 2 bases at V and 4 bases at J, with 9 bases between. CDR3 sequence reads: CASSLPTSYEQYF. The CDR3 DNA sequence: TGTGCCAGCAGCTTACCCACCTCATACGAGCAGTACTTC.

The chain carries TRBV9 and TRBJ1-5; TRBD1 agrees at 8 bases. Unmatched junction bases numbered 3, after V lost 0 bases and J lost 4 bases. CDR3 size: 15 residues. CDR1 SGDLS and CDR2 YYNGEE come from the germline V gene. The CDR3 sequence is CASSVGTGLNQPQHF. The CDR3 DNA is TGTGCCAGCAGCGTAGGGACAGGGCTTAATCAGCCCCAGCATTTT. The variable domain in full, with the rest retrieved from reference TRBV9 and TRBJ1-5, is DSGVTQTPKHLITATGQRVTLRCSPRSGDLSVYWYQQSLDQGLQFLIQYYNGEERAKGNILERFSAQQFPDLHSELNLSSLELGDSALYFCASSVGTGLNQPQHFGDGTRLSIL.

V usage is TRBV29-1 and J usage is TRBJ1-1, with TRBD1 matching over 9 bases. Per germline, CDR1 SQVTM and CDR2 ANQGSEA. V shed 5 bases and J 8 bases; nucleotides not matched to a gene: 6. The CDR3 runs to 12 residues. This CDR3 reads CSVSGTGREAFF. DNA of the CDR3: TGCAGCGTTTCTGGGACAGGGCGCGAAGCTTTCTTT.

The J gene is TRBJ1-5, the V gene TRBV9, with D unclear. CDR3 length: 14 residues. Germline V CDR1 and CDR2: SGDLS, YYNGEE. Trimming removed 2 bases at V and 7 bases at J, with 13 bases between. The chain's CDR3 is CASSVRGTGQPQHF. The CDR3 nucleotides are TGTGCCAGCAGCGTGCGAGGTACTGGCCAGCCCCAGCATTTT.

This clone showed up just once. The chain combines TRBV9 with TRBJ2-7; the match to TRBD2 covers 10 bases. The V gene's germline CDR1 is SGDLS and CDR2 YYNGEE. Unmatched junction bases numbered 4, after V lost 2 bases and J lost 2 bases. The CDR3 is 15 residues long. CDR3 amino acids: CASSVQAGGPYEQYF. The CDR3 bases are TGTGCCAGCAGCGTCCAAGCGGGGGGGCCCTACGAGCAGTACTTC.

The CDR3 DNA follows: TGTGCCAGTAGTGACAGGTTAGAGACCCAGTACTTC. It codes for CASSDRLETQYF. The chain links TRBV19 to TRBJ2-5, with D possibly TRBD1 on 6 matching bases. Trimming removed 5 bases at V and 4 bases at J, with 8 bases between. CDR1 is LNHDA, CDR2 SQIVND, per germline (reference sequence). The CDR3 covers 12 residues.

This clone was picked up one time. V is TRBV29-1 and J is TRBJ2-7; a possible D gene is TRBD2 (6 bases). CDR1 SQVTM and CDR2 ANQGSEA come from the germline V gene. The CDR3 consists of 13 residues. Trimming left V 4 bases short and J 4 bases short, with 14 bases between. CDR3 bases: TGCAGCGTTGGGACTGCGGGAAGTTACGAGCAGTACTTC. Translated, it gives CSVGTAGSYEQYF.

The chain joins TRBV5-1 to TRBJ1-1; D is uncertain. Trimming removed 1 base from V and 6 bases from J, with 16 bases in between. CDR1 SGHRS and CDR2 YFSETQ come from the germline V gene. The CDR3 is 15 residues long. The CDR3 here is CASSLNPPEGAEAFF. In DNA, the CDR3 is TGCGCCAGCAGCTTGAACCCACCGGAAGGCGCTGAAGCTTTCTTT. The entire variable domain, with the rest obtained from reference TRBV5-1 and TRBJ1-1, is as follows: KAGVTQTPRYLIKTRGQQVTLSCSPISGHRSVSWYQQTPGQGLQFLFEYFSETQRNKGNFPGRFSGRQFSNSRSEMNVSTLELGDSALYLCASSLNPPEGAEAFFGQGTRLTVV.

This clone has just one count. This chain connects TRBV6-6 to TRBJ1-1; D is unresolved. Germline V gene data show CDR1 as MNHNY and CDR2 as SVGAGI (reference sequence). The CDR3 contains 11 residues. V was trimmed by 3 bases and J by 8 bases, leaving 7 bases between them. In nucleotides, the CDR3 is TGTGCCAGCAGTTATATCCTCGAAGCTTTCTTT. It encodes CASSYILEAFF.